Included here is one T cell receptor beta chain sequence, with context. Its antigen is currently not known. No much larger clone is present one base from it, and per-base qualities are unavailable. According to the germline V gene (reference sequence), CDR1 reads SGHNT and CDR2 reads YYREEE. Spanning cysteine to phenylalanine, the CDR3 consists of 15 amino acids. CDR3 DNA only is kept here, 45 bases in frame from base 1. Relative to germline, V is missing 3 bases and J is missing 1 base, with 1 base of the junction outside any gene match. TCRbeta CDR3 regions were amplified from genomic DNA by means of the immunoSEQ Assay, a bias-controlled multiplex PCR. Processing in the source paper ran as follows. The number of nucleated cells in each sample was estimated by amplification of reference gene primers within the assay. To quantify the absolute abundance of each unique TCRbeta CDR3 rearrangement, sequence reads were collapsed and filtered. For each sample, productive Simpson clonality was calculated as the square root of Simpson's diversity index over productive rearrangements. The source is immuneACCESS, and TCRdb retained only in-frame sequences with V and J called. Part of the clones is not carried over; for the studies checked, unresolved V genes explain less than half of this, and the remainder is unexplained. V, J and clone size were drawn from that table, and D and trimming were deduced from the DNA. This sample gives 120,000 to 150,000 clones in total; approximately 79% of them show up just once. The top ten constitute approximately 3.6% of the sample.

The sample originates from a study of blood T cell repertoires in COVID-19 (dated by TCRdb to the early 2020s). Describing the broader study: Samples from collaborators originated in the United States, Italy and Spain and spanned both the acute and convalescent phases of COVID-19. The prospective study material was composed of cDNA or gDNA derived from T cells, B-cell-depleted T cells, or PBMCs. HLA class I and class II types, where available, came from metadata supplied by the sample provider rather than from assay-based typing. Sample metadata almost always included a de-identified subject ID, COVID-19 status, age in years and sex. The repertoires were released in a freely available public database meant as a resource for research on the immune response to SARS-CoV-2. Samples came from the ongoing ImmuneRACE study (first 160 participants) plus 1,254 subjects from 6 global collaborators. Subjects who had been exposed to COVID-19, were actively infected with it, or had recovered from it provided the deeply sampled blood TCRbeta repertoires that made up the dataset. Findings and caveats that apply to the study as a whole: How much clinical and demographic metadata was included differed by source and by participant, and the metadata was provided uncurated.

Collaborating institutions collected whole blood in K2EDTA tubes following their own protocols. Collaborator samples were shipped for TCRbeta analysis as frozen whole blood, isolated PBMCs, or DNA extracted from either sample type. This clonotype was sampled from a man aged 55-75 years with acute or convalescent COVID-19. The source material was peripheral blood. This chain joins TRBV5-4 to TRBJ2-3, with 11 bases matching TRBD2. The sequenced DNA: TGTGCCAGCAGCTCGGGACTAGCGGGCACAGATACGCAGTATTTT. This is translated as CASSSGLAGTDTQYF.